A single sample is the source of the 18 T cell receptor beta chains below, sequenced in a study of cytomegalovirus exposure and HLA in healthy donors. Vbeta (60) and Jbeta (13) primers were used in the PCR. Libraries were prepared by immunoSEQ multiplex PCR; TCRdb keeps only in-frame clonotypes and omits some of them. This sample's clone table lists about 72,000 clones. Sequencing was done on a sample of PBMCs. Receptor source: a man in his forties or fifties in good health and CMV-seropositive.

This chain connects TRBV7-2 to TRBJ2-1; maybe TRBD2 (5 bases). Trimming shortened V by 5 bases and J by 7 bases, and 21 bases separated the two germline ends. Germline V gene lookup returns CDR1 SGHTA and CDR2 FQGNSA. This CDR3 contains 16 residues. Here the CDR3 reads CASSPLLRLAPNEQFF. CDR3 DNA sequence: TGTGCCAGCAGCCCCCTTCTGCGTCTAGCTCCGAATGAGCAGTTCTTC.

CDR3 sequence: CASSTRTGTEAFF. DNA for the CDR3: TGTGCCAGCAGCACTCGAACAGGAACTGAAGCTTTCTTT. This chain links TRBV7-3 with TRBJ1-1; TRBD1 might be the D (5 bases). Germline CDR1 SGHTA, CDR2 FQGTGA. This CDR3 contains 13 residues. Trimming stripped 5 bases from V and 5 bases from J, with 12 bases between.

The rearrangement uses TRBV28 and TRBJ2-7; 7 bases map to TRBD1. The CDR3 runs 14 residues. CDR1 is MDHEN, CDR2 SYDVKM, per germline. After removal of 8 bases from V and 2 bases from J, the junction contained 9 bases not matched to a gene. This chain's CDR3 is CASVPPGGTYEQYF. CDR3 sequence (DNA): TGTGCCAGCGTTCCCCCAGGGGGTACCTACGAGCAGTACTTC.

The chain couples TRBV5-1 to TRBJ1-4, with 9 bases identical to TRBD1. The V gene end was trimmed by 3 bases and the J gene end by 9 bases; junction bases not matched to a gene: 6. Looked up from germline, CDR1 is SGHRS and CDR2 is YFSETQ. This CDR3 contains 14 residues. The CDR3 loop reads CASSSGQGVKKLFF. In DNA form, the CDR3 reads TGCGCCAGCAGCTCGGGACAGGGCGTAAAAAAACTGTTTTTT.

This chain links TRBV5-6 with TRBJ2-7; TRBD1 matches at 7 bases. Germline V gives CDR1 SGHDT, CDR2 YYEEEE. J gave up 3 bases and V 2 bases, and 8 bases lay outside the gene matches. CDR3 length: 15 residues. As DNA, the CDR3 is TGTGCCAGCAGCTTATACACGACAGGGCGCTACGAGCAGTACTTC. Translating gives CASSLYTTGRYEQYF.

This chain connects TRBV5-5 to TRBJ2-3; D not resolved. In germline, CDR1 is SGHKS, CDR2 YYEKEE (reference sequence). The CDR3 has 15 amino acids. V gave up 0 bases and J gave up 1 base, with 9 bases separating them. CDR3 in DNA: TGTGCCAGCAGCTTGGACGGTACTCGCACAGATACGCAGTATTTT. Protein sequence: CASSLDGTRTDTQYF.

This chain's CDR3 is CASSLAKGLTEAFF. In DNA, the CDR3 is TGTGCCAGCAGCTTAGCGAAGGGGCTCACTGAAGCTTTCTTT. The V and J genes are TRBV7-2 and TRBJ1-1, with a weak D call TRBD1 (5 bases). CDR1 SGHTA and CDR2 FQGNSA come from the germline V gene. This CDR3 is built from 14 residues. Trimming pared 0 bases from V and 4 bases from J, leaving 9 bases between.

The gene calls are TRBV7-9 and TRBJ1-3; 9 nucleotides agree with TRBD1. The CDR3 length is 16 residues. In germline, CDR1 is SEHNR, CDR2 FQNEAQ (reference sequence). The V gene end was trimmed by 4 bases and the J gene end by 0 bases; junction bases not matched to a gene: 4. CDR3 coding DNA: TGTGCCAGCAGCTGGACAGGGGCTCACTCTGGAAACACCATATATTTT. This encodes CASSWTGAHSGNTIYF. Full variable domain (missing parts from reference TRBV7-9 and TRBJ1-3): DTGVSQNPRHKITKRGQNVTFRCDPISEHNRLYWYRQTLGQGPEFLTYFQNEAQLEKSRLLSDRFSAERPKGSFSTLEIQRTEQGDSAMYLCASSWTGAHSGNTIYFGEGSWLTVV.

V usage is TRBV2 and J usage is TRBJ2-5; 7 positions match TRBD1. J lost 6 bases, V lost 6 bases, and 10 bases had no gene match. This CDR3 has 14 residues. Germline CDR1 SNHLY, CDR2 FYNNEI. DNA of the CDR3: TGTGCCAGCAGGGGTGTCGGGACAGCAAAGACCCAGTACTTC. Amino acid sequence: CASRGVGTAKTQYF.

As concerns this clone: In the same sample, other DNA sequences code for this CDR3. The rearrangement links TRBV10-3 to TRBJ2-2; possibly TRBD1 for D (6 bases). Germline V lookup: CDR1 ENHRY, CDR2 SYGVKD. Trimming removed 0 bases from V and 1 base from J, with 9 bases in between. The CDR3 runs 16 residues. The CDR3 region has the DNA TGTGCCATCAGTGAGTCGGCGACAGGGAACACCGGGGAGCTGTTTTTT. As protein: CAISESATGNTGELFF.

This rearrangement joins TRBV27 to TRBJ1-1; a possible D gene is TRBD1 (5 bases). Germline loops: CDR1 MNHEY, CDR2 SMNVEV (reference sequence). The length of the CDR3 is 14 residues. The germline V and J ends were trimmed by 9 bases and 2 bases, with 16 bases remaining between them. As DNA, the CDR3 is TGTGCCAGTCACAGGTCCCGGGTAAACACTGAAGCTTTCTTT. Translating it yields CASHRSRVNTEAFF.

The chain couples TRBV9 to TRBJ2-7, with 8 nucleotides matching TRBD1. J lost 0 bases, V lost 0 bases, and 2 bases had no gene match. This CDR3 has 15 amino acids. CDR1 is SGDLS and CDR2 is YYNGEE in the germline V gene. CDR3 protein: CASSVGTGSSYEQYF. The CDR3 DNA is TGTGCCAGCAGCGTAGGGACAGGGAGCTCCTACGAGCAGTACTTC.

The rearrangement joins TRBV7-2 to TRBJ2-3; unclear D gene. V was pared by 4 bases and J by 1 base, with 18 bases between. Looked up from germline, CDR1 is SGHTA and CDR2 is FQGNSA. The length of the CDR3 is 17 residues. CDR3 loop: CASSSRPGGSRTDTQYF. The CDR3 DNA is TGTGCCAGCAGCTCCCGTCCTGGCGGTTCCCGCACAGATACGCAGTATTTT. Drawing the rest from reference TRBV7-2 and TRBJ2-3, the complete variable domain is GAGVSQSPSNKVTEKGKDVELRCDPISGHTALYWYRQSLGQGLEFLIYFQGNSAPDKSGLPSDRFSAERTGGSVSTLTIQRTQQEDSAVYLCASSSRPGGSRTDTQYFGPGTRLTVL.

CDR3: CASSLEEDTEAFF. The CDR3, as DNA: TGCGCCAGCAGCTTGGAGGAGGACACTGAAGCTTTCTTT. The V gene is TRBV5-1, the J gene TRBJ1-1; no clear D. Germline V gene data show CDR1 as SGHRS and CDR2 as YFSETQ. This CDR3 has 13 amino acids. Trimming removed 0 bases at V and 3 bases at J, with 6 bases between.

V gene TRBV11-2 combines with J gene TRBJ2-3; weak D call: TRBD2 (5 bases). Germline CDR1 is SGHAT and CDR2 is FQNNGV. The CDR3 consists of 15 residues. V dropped 4 bases and J dropped 2 bases, with 13 bases sitting between them. The CDR3 here is CASSSLRELTDTQYF. CDR3 nucleotide sequence: TGTGCCAGCAGCTCCCTCCGGGAACTCACAGATACGCAGTATTTT.

The chain employs TRBV5-6 and TRBJ2-3, with TRBD2 identical over 8 bases. Losses at the gene ends were 0 bases for V and 2 bases for J; bases not matched to a gene: 2. Germline lookup yields CDR1 SGHDT and CDR2 YYEEEE. The CDR3 runs to 15 residues. As DNA, the CDR3 is TGTGCCAGCAGCTTGGCTAGCGGGCCCACAGATACGCAGTATTTT. This gives the protein CASSLASGPTDTQYF. Together with reference TRBV5-6 and TRBJ2-3, the CDR3 gives the full variable domain: DAGVTQSPTHLIKTRGQQVTLRCSPKSGHDTVSWYQQALGQGPQFIFQYYEEEERQRGNFPDRFSGHQFPNYSSELNVNALLLGDSALYLCASSLASGPTDTQYFGPGTRLTVL.

V is TRBV9 and J is TRBJ2-5, with a possible D match to TRBD1 (6 bases). With 3 bases removed from V and 2 bases from J, the gap between germline ends came to 29 bases. The V gene's germline CDR1 is SGDLS and CDR2 YYNGEE. This CDR3 has 20 residues. The CDR3 DNA reads TGTGCCAGCAGCGCGCAGGGGCTCAGCGGCCTCTCTCCCCCACAAGAGACCCAGTACTTC. Its translation: CASSAQGLSGLSPPQETQYF.

The chain couples TRBV19 to TRBJ1-1, with D perhaps TRBD1 (5 bases). Germline CDR1 and CDR2: LNHDA and SQIVND (reference sequence). The CDR3 totals 16 residues. V was cut by 2 bases and J by 2 bases, with 15 bases left in between. This CDR3 reads CASSINLMGLNTEAFF. DNA for the CDR3: TGTGCCAGTAGTATAAATTTAATGGGGCTCAACACTGAAGCTTTCTTT. Variable domain in full (rest from reference TRBV19 and TRBJ1-1): DGGITQSPKYLFRKEGQNVTLSCEQNLNHDAMYWYRQDPGQGLRLIYYSQIVNDFQKGDIAEGYSVSREKKESFPLTVTSAQKNPTAFYLCASSINLMGLNTEAFFGQGTRLTVV.